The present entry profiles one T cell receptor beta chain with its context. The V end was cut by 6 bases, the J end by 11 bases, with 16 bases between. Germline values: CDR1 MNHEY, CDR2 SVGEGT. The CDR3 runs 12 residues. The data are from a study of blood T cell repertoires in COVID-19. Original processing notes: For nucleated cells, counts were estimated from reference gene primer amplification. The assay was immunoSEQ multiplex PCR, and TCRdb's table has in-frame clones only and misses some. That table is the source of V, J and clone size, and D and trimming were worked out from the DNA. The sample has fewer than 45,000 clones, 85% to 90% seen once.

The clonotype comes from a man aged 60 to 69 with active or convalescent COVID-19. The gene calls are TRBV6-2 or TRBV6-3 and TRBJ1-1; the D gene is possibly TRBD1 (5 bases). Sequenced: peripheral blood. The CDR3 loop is CASSNQQVKAFF. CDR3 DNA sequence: TGTGCCAGCAGCAACCAACAGGTGAAGGCTTTCTTT.